The 19 T cell receptor beta chains in this list originate from one sample, sequenced in a study of OX40 agonist ivuxolimab in advanced cancers. The assay was immunoSEQ multiplex PCR, and TCRdb's table has in-frame clones only and misses some. The table records more than 20,000 clones, about 83% of them present only once. The sample consisted of CD4+ or CD8+ T cells sorted from blood, taken in a trial of the OX40 agonist ivuxolimab. The source of these receptors is an adult with an advanced solid tumor such as melanoma, head and neck, liver or kidney cancer.

The chain is built from TRBV2 and TRBJ1-4, with D possibly matching TRBD1 (5 bases). The CDR3 runs to 14 residues. V was trimmed by 3 bases and J by 8 bases, leaving 13 bases between them. Looked up from germline, CDR1 is SNHLY and CDR2 is FYNNEI. CDR3 in DNA: TGTGCCAGCAGTGAGGGACGGTGGGAGGAAAAACTGTTTTTT. Amino acids: CASSEGRWEEKLFF.

This clone appeared a few times. The sample contains more than one DNA sequence encoding this CDR3. In DNA form, the CDR3 reads TGTGCCAGCAGCGCGGGTAAAATTAGCTCCTACGAGCAGTACTTC. Translating gives CASSAGKISSYEQYF. The genes are TRBV5-4 and TRBJ2-7; D is possibly TRBD2 (5 bases). Looked up from germline, CDR1 is SGHNT and CDR2 is YYREEE (reference sequence). V was clipped by 4 bases and J by 0 bases, with 14 bases between them. This CDR3 spans 15 amino acids.

The chain uses TRBV27 and TRBJ2-3; 8 bases line up with TRBD1. The J segment lost 5 bases and the V segment lost 5 bases, leaving 12 bases of the junction unmatched. The CDR3 is 16 amino acids. Germline CDR1 reads MNHEY; CDR2 reads SMNVEV (reference sequence). CDR3 amino acids: CASSVAGTGKLDTQYF. The CDR3 DNA sequence: TGTGCCAGCAGTGTCGCCGGGACAGGAAAATTAGATACGCAGTATTTT.

This chain links TRBV27 with TRBJ1-4; D gene ambiguous. The CDR3 spans 14 residues. V dropped 2 bases and J dropped 4 bases, with 8 bases sitting between them. Germline-derived CDR1 and CDR2 are MNHEY and SMNVEV (reference sequence). The CDR3 coding sequence is TGTGCCAGCAGTTTAAGCAGCTATAATGAAAAACTGTTTTTT. It yields the protein CASSLSSYNEKLFF.

The rearrangement joins TRBV6-6 to TRBJ1-2, with D tentatively TRBD1 (6 bases). This CDR3 contains 15 residues. Germline assignment: CDR1 MNHNY and CDR2 SVGAGI (reference sequence). With 3 bases removed from V and 4 bases from J, the gap between germline ends came to 15 bases. The CDR3 DNA reads TGTGCCAGCAGTTATTCCACAGGGAGTGGCTATGGCTACACCTTC. This sequence encodes CASSYSTGSGYGYTF.

The chain combines TRBV5-4 with TRBJ2-7; TRBD1 agrees at 11 bases. This CDR3 contains 15 residues. The J segment lost 3 bases and the V segment lost 1 base, leaving 3 bases of the junction unmatched. Looked up from germline, CDR1 is SGHNT and CDR2 is YYREEE (reference sequence). CDR3 sequence (DNA): TGTGCCAGCAGCTTGTCCGGGACAGGGGGCTACGAGCAGTACTTC. Translating it yields CASSLSGTGGYEQYF. The whole variable domain, filled in from reference TRBV5-4 and TRBJ2-7, reads ETGVTQSPTHLIKTRGQQVTLRCSSQSGHNTVSWYQQALGQGPQFIFQYYREEENGRGNFPPRFSGLQFPNYSSELNVNALELDDSALYLCASSLSGTGGYEQYFGPGTRLTVT.

The chain has TRBV7-9 and TRBJ2-6; 7 bases align to TRBD1. V shed 2 bases, J shed 0 bases, and the junction held 1 base outside the gene matches. The CDR3 covers 16 residues. Looked up from germline, CDR1 is SEHNR and CDR2 is FQNEAQ (reference sequence). The CDR3 nucleotides read TGTGCCAGCAGCTTACGACAGGGCTCTGGGGCCAACGTCCTGACTTTC. It yields the protein CASSLRQGSGANVLTF.

The chain combines TRBV9 with TRBJ2-3; TRBD2 matches 8 bases. CDR1 and CDR2 from the germline V gene are SGDLS and YYNGEE. This CDR3 comprises 16 residues. The V gene end was trimmed by 4 bases and the J gene end by 2 bases; junction bases not matched to a gene: 9. CDR3 loop: CASSPSHSGDTDTQYF. The CDR3 DNA follows: TGTGCCAGCAGCCCTTCCCATAGCGGGGACACAGATACGCAGTATTTT.

The count of this clone is one. This chain uses TRBV5-4 with TRBJ1-2, with D perhaps TRBD1 (6 bases). The V gene lost 4 bases and the J gene lost 8 bases, with 15 bases spanning the gap. The CDR3 contains 13 residues. CDR1 and CDR2 from the germline V gene are SGHNT and YYREEE (reference sequence). The CDR3 DNA reads TGTGCCAGCAGCGACCGGGACAAGGGGGGCTACACCTTC. This translates into CASSDRDKGGYTF.

The V and J genes are TRBV7-9 and TRBJ1-2, with TRBD1 matching 9 bases. V shed 5 bases and J 3 bases; nucleotides not matched to a gene: 13. This CDR3 comprises 17 residues. Germline V gives CDR1 SEHNR, CDR2 FQNEAQ (reference sequence). The CDR3 nucleotides read TGTGCCAGCAGCCCTACGGAGGGACGGGACAGGGACTATGGCTACACCTTC. Translated: CASSPTEGRDRDYGYTF.

The chain employs TRBV10-3 and TRBJ2-7; unclear D gene. This CDR3 has 13 amino acids. Trimming removed 6 bases from V and 0 bases from J, with 9 bases in between. Germline lookup yields CDR1 ENHRY and CDR2 SYGVKD. In nucleotides, the CDR3 is TGTGCCATCAGGAGAGCAGACTCCTACGAGCAGTACTTC. Translation: CAIRRADSYEQYF.

V and J are TRBV7-9 and TRBJ2-1; 13 positions match TRBD2. CDR3 length: 16 residues. Unmatched junction bases numbered 11, after V lost 5 bases and J lost 10 bases. Germline lookup yields CDR1 SEHNR and CDR2 FQNEAQ (reference sequence). The CDR3 spells CASSPKGTSGIWEQFF. The CDR3 DNA sequence: TGTGCCAGCAGCCCCAAAGGGACTAGCGGGATTTGGGAGCAGTTCTTC.

V usage is TRBV19 and J usage is TRBJ2-4; D might be TRBD2 (6 bases). Germline loops: CDR1 LNHDA, CDR2 SQIVND (reference sequence). The CDR3 runs to 17 residues. V gave up 5 bases and J gave up 1 base, with 18 bases separating them. The CDR3 spells CASSPPGTLGAKNIQYF. As DNA, the CDR3 is TGTGCCAGTAGTCCACCCGGGACTCTAGGGGCCAAAAACATTCAGTACTTC. Looking up the rest from reference TRBV19 and TRBJ2-4 gives the full variable domain: DGGITQSPKYLFRKEGQNVTLSCEQNLNHDAMYWYRQDPGQGLRLIYYSQIVNDFQKGDIAEGYSVSREKKESFPLTVTSAQKNPTAFYLCASSPPGTLGAKNIQYFGAGTRLSVL.

This chain connects TRBV7-9 to TRBJ2-3, with TRBD2 identical over 8 bases. The length of the CDR3 is 16 residues. The V gene's germline CDR1 is SEHNR and CDR2 FQNEAQ (reference sequence). J lost 1 base, V lost 5 bases, and 8 bases had no gene match. CDR3 residues: CASSHPPREGTDTQYF. CDR3 DNA: TGTGCCAGCAGCCATCCCCCGCGGGAGGGCACAGATACGCAGTATTTT.

This clone qualifies as medium-sized. This chain connects TRBV13 to TRBJ2-3; D uncertain. Germline CDR1 reads PRHDT; CDR2 reads FYEKMQ (reference sequence). The CDR3 covers 11 residues. V shed 4 bases and J shed 5 bases, with 4 bases lying between them. The CDR3 bases are TGTGCCAGCAGCTGGAGAGATACGCAGTATTTT. Residues: CASSWRDTQYF.

The V gene is TRBV4-1, the J gene TRBJ2-7; unclear D gene. The V gene lost 1 base and the J gene lost 3 bases, with 7 bases spanning the gap. From germline, CDR1 is MGHRA and CDR2 YSYEKL. CDR3 length: 13 residues. For the CDR3, the DNA is TGCGCCAGCAGCCAAGTAGACTTCTACGAGCAGTACTTC. Translated, it gives CASSQVDFYEQYF.

This clone came up once. The chain is built from TRBV6-1 and TRBJ2-7, with unresolved D. This CDR3 spans 14 amino acids. V was pared by 0 bases and J by 2 bases, with 8 bases between. In germline, CDR1 is MNHNS, CDR2 SASEGT. CDR3 in DNA: TGTGCCAGCAGTGAAGCCCGTTACCCCTACGAGCAGTACTTC. Amino acids: CASSEARYPYEQYF.

This sequence joins TRBV18 and TRBJ2-5, with 7 bases lining up with TRBD2. The ends lost 8 bases at V and 1 base at J; junction bases unmatched: 10. The CDR3 contains 15 residues. Germline CDR1 and CDR2: KGHSH and LQKENI. The CDR3 here is CASTPVLALQETQYF. CDR3 sequence (DNA): TGTGCCAGCACCCCTGTACTAGCGCTCCAAGAGACCCAGTACTTC.

The chain carries TRBV29-1 and TRBJ2-1, with a weak D call TRBD1 (6 bases). The germline V gene has CDR1 SQVTM and CDR2 ANQGSEA. The CDR3 sequence is 12 residues long. V lost 5 bases and J 7 bases, leaving 12 bases between the germline ends. CDR3 sequence reads: CSVSWGRNEQFF. The CDR3 coding sequence is TGCAGCGTTAGCTGGGGGCGAAATGAGCAGTTCTTC.